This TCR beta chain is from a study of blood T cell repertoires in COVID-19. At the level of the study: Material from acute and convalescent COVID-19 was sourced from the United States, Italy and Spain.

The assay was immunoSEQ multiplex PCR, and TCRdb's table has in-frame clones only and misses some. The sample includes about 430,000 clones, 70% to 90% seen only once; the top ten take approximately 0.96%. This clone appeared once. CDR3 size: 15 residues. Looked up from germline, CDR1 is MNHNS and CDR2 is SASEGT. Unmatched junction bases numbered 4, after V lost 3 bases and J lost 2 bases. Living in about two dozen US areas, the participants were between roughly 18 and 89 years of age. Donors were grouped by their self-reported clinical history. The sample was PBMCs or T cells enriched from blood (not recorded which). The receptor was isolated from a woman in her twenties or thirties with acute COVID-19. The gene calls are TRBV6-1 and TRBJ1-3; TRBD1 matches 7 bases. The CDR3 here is CASSDAGGTGNTIYF. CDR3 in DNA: TGTGCCAGCAGTGATGCAGGGGGAACTGGAAACACCATATATTTT.